The clone carrying this T cell receptor beta chain was picked up a small number of times. What it recognizes is unknown. This record belongs to a study of post-analysis software for immune sequencing data. Study-level points and caveats: When patients were compared with controls, five TRBV segments were more frequent, TRBV5-6, TRBV5-1 and TRBV20-1 among them. A significant reduction in normalized Chao1 diversity was observed in multiple sclerosis patients versus controls.

cDNA libraries for TCR beta contained unique molecular identifiers. T cells numbering about 0.85 to 10 million yielded cDNA molecules that totaled roughly 500,000. TCRdb called the PCR reads again in MiXCR, with one record for every CDR3 protein. In the table there are over 300,000 distinct CDR3 sequences, roughly 30% of which are singletons. CDR1 is MGHDK, CDR2 SYGVNS, per germline. CDR3 size: 15 residues. Trimming shortened V by 2 bases and J by 2 bases, and 11 bases separated the two germline ends. V gene TRBV25-1 combines with J gene TRBJ2-3; D may be TRBD1 or TRBD2 (5 bases each). The clonotype comes from a girl between 10 and 17 years old with multiple sclerosis. What was sequenced was blood. The CDR3 here is CASSETGGYTDTQYF. The CDR3 nucleotides read TGTGCCAGCAGTGAAACTGGGGGTTACACAGATACGCAGTATTTT.